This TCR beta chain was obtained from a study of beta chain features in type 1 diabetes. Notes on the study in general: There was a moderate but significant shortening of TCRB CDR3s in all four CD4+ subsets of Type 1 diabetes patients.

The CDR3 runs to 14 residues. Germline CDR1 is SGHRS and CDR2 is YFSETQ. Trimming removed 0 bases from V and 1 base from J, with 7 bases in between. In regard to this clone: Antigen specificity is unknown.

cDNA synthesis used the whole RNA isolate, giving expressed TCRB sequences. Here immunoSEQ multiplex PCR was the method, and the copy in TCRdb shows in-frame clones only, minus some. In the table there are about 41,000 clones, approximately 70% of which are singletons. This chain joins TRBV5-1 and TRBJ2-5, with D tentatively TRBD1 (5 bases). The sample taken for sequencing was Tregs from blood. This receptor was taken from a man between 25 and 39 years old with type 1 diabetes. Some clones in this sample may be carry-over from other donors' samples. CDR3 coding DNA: TGCGCCAGCAGCTTGGTGACAGCCCAAGAGACCCAGTACTTC. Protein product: CASSLVTAQETQYF.